These 16 T cell receptor beta chains originate from one sample sequenced in a study of shared clonotypes between healthy human individuals. Clones were sequenced by immunoSEQ multiplex PCR, and TCRdb holds only the in-frame ones, with some missing. This sample has about half a million clones; roughly 78% occur once, and the top ten carry 10% to 15%. The material sequenced was PBMCs. Receptor source: a middle-aged woman in good health. Some clones in this sample may be carry-over from other donors' samples.

This chain links TRBV15 with TRBJ2-7, with D uncertain. There are 14 residues in the CDR3. The germline CDR1 and CDR2 sequences are LNHNV and YYDKDF (reference sequence). V was pared by 1 base and J by 4 bases, with 11 bases between. CDR3 sequence: CATSRVEKPYEQYF. DNA for the CDR3: TGTGCCACCAGCAGAGTGGAAAAGCCTTACGAGCAGTACTTC.

V is TRBV5-1 and J is TRBJ2-2; 11 bases align to TRBD1. CDR1 SGHRS and CDR2 YFSETQ come from the germline V gene. After removal of 0 bases from V and 6 bases from J, the junction contained 1 base not matched to a gene. The CDR3 runs to 15 residues. The CDR3 DNA reads TGCGCCAGCAGCTTGGAGGGACAGGGGGCCGGGGAGCTGTTTTTT. This gives the protein CASSLEGQGAGELFF. The entire variable domain, with the rest obtained from reference TRBV5-1 and TRBJ2-2, is as follows: KAGVTQTPRYLIKTRGQQVTLSCSPISGHRSVSWYQQTPGQGLQFLFEYFSETQRNKGNFPGRFSGRQFSNSRSEMNVSTLELGDSALYLCASSLEGQGAGELFFGEGSRLTVL.

The J gene is TRBJ1-3, the V gene TRBV2, with a possible D match to TRBD1 (6 bases). The CDR3 sequence is 17 residues long. Germline V gene sequence: CDR1 SNHLY, CDR2 FYNNEI. With 9 bases removed from V and 1 base from J, the gap between germline ends came to 22 bases. The chain's CDR3 is CARSFTGSENSGNTIYF. CDR3 coding DNA: TGTGCCAGATCGTTTACAGGGTCGGAGAATTCTGGAAACACCATATATTTT. The full variable domain, in which reference TRBV2 and TRBJ1-3 provide the parts outside the CDR3, is EPEVTQTPSHQVTQMGQEVILRCVPISNHLYFYWYRQILGQKVEFLVSFYNNEISEKSEIFDDQFSVERPDGSNFTLKIRSTKLEDSAMYFCARSFTGSENSGNTIYFGEGSWLTVV.

This clone occurred many times. In the same sample, other DNA sequences code for this CDR3. V gene TRBV19 combines with J gene TRBJ2-1, with D perhaps matching TRBD2 (5 bases). This CDR3 spans 11 amino acids. V lost 9 bases and J lost 8, with 11 bases in between. Per germline, CDR1 LNHDA and CDR2 SQIVND (reference sequence). The CDR3: CASDRGYEQFF. CDR3 in DNA: TGTGCCAGCGATCGAGGGTATGAGCAGTTCTTC.

This clone was observed many times. This chain connects TRBV19 to TRBJ2-2; no definite D call. Germline V gene sequence: CDR1 LNHDA, CDR2 SQIVND (reference sequence). The V end lost 4 bases, the J end lost 7 bases, and 4 bases lay between the germline ends. The CDR3 totals 11 residues. CDR3 region: CASSNHGELFF. The DNA of the CDR3 is TGTGCCAGTAGTAACCACGGGGAGCTGTTTTTT. The full variable domain, rest sourced from reference TRBV19 and TRBJ2-2, is DGGITQSPKYLFRKEGQNVTLSCEQNLNHDAMYWYRQDPGQGLRLIYYSQIVNDFQKGDIAEGYSVSREKKESFPLTVTSAQKNPTAFYLCASSNHGELFFGEGSRLTVL.

The genes are TRBV19 and TRBJ2-1, with 8 nucleotides matching TRBD2. The germline CDR1 and CDR2 sequences are LNHDA and SQIVND (reference sequence). V lost 3 bases and J lost 12; bases outside the gene matches: 16. The CDR3 covers 16 residues. The chain's CDR3 is CASSINAAAGEQGQFF. For the CDR3, the DNA is TGTGCCAGTAGTATCAACGCCGCAGCGGGAGAGCAAGGGCAGTTCTTC.

This chain uses TRBV5-4 with TRBJ2-1; unclear D gene. The CDR3 runs 15 residues. V lost 0 bases, J lost 9 bases, and 16 bases lay in between. Looked up from germline, CDR1 is SGHNT and CDR2 is YYREEE (reference sequence). This CDR3 reads CASSLGIRQVPEQFF. CDR3 nucleotides: TGTGCCAGCAGCTTGGGGATTAGGCAGGTACCTGAGCAGTTCTTC.

The V call is TRBV7-9, the J call TRBJ2-2, with a possible D match to TRBD2 (7 bases). The V gene's germline CDR1 is SEHNR and CDR2 FQNEAQ (reference sequence). Trimming stripped 4 bases from V and 7 bases from J, with 13 bases between. The CDR3 runs 14 residues. The CDR3 region is CASSYRGAVGELFF. DNA of the CDR3: TGTGCCAGCAGCTACCGGGGGGCGGTCGGGGAGCTGTTTTTT.

The chain uses TRBV7-2 and TRBJ2-3, with 8 positions matching TRBD2. The germline V gene has CDR1 SGHTA and CDR2 FQGNSA. After removal of 3 bases from V and 3 bases from J, the junction contained 5 bases not matched to a gene. The CDR3 is 15 residues long. CDR3 protein: CASSLSGRGTDTQYF. The CDR3 nucleotides are TGTGCCAGCAGCTTGAGCGGGAGAGGGACAGATACGCAGTATTTT.

V usage is TRBV5-6 and J usage is TRBJ1-1, with D possibly matching TRBD1 (6 bases). CDR1 and CDR2 (germline): SGHDT, YYEEEE. The CDR3 has 15 residues. V was trimmed by 3 bases and J by 0 bases, leaving 12 bases between them. The CDR3 region has the DNA TGTGCCAGCAGCTCTCTCCAGGGGATGAACACTGAAGCTTTCTTT. This codes for CASSSLQGMNTEAFF.

The sample holds one count of this clone. The rearrangement uses TRBV5-1 and TRBJ2-5; 12 nucleotides match TRBD2. This CDR3 region has 16 residues. Germline V gene lookup returns CDR1 SGHRS and CDR2 YFSETQ. Trimming at V came to 1 base and at J to 3 bases, leaving 4 bases not matched to a gene. The CDR3 DNA reads TGCGCCAGCAGCTTGCACAGACTAGCGGGAGAAGAGACCCAGTACTTC. It codes for CASSLHRLAGEETQYF.

V and J are TRBV7-3 and TRBJ2-5, with D perhaps TRBD2 (5 bases). This CDR3 region has 15 residues. The V end lost 5 bases, the J end lost 6 bases, and 19 bases lay between the germline ends. The germline gives CDR1 SGHTA, CDR2 FQGTGA. The CDR3, as DNA: TGTGCCAGCAGCCCTGGACCCGCGAGAGGGAAGACCCAGTACTTC. Residues: CASSPGPARGKTQYF. The entire variable domain, with the rest obtained from reference TRBV7-3 and TRBJ2-5, is as follows: GAGVSQTPSNKVTEKGKYVELRCDPISGHTALYWYRQSLGQGPEFLIYFQGTGAADDSGLPNDRFFAVRPEGSVSTLKIQRTERGDSAVYLCASSPGPARGKTQYFGPGTRLLVL.

This clone appeared many times. The chain uses TRBV15 and TRBJ1-5, with 8 nucleotides matching TRBD1. The CDR3 sequence is 17 residues long. Per the germline V gene, CDR1 is LNHNV and CDR2 is YYDKDF (reference sequence). V shed 2 bases and J 3 bases; nucleotides not matched to a gene: 9. The chain's CDR3 is CATSRRRTGTINQPQHF. The CDR3 DNA is TGTGCCACCAGCAGACGAAGGACAGGGACCATCAATCAGCCCCAGCATTTT.

J is TRBJ2-1 and V is TRBV23-1; 9 nucleotides align to TRBD2. TRBV23-1 is filed as an ORF, its function uncertain. The V gene end was trimmed by 0 bases and the J gene end by 0 bases; junction bases not matched to a gene: 6. This CDR3 spans 18 amino acids. The CDR3 spells CASSQSRLAGSSYNEQFF. CDR3 DNA: TGCGCCAGCAGTCAATCCCGCCTAGCGGGAAGCTCCTACAATGAGCAGTTCTTC.

This CDR3 is CASSSGLATYEQYF. CDR3 in DNA: TGTGCCAGCAGCTCGGGACTAGCGACCTACGAGCAGTACTTC. The V gene is TRBV7-2, the J gene TRBJ2-7; 10 positions agree with TRBD2. Unmatched junction bases numbered 2, after V lost 4 bases and J lost 2 bases. This CDR3 spans 14 amino acids. Germline-derived CDR1 and CDR2 are SGHTA and FQGNSA.

V and J are TRBV7-9 and TRBJ2-3; D uncertain. Deletions cut 8 bases from V and 1 base from J, with 4 bases between. The CDR3 contains 11 residues. From germline, CDR1 is SEHNR and CDR2 FQNEAQ (reference sequence). The CDR3 protein is CASYGTDTQYF. Written as DNA, the CDR3 is TGTGCCAGCTATGGCACAGATACGCAGTATTTT.